What follows are 23 T cell receptor beta chains derived from one specimen sequenced in a study of CD8+CD57+ T cells in acquired aplastic anemia. The template used for profiling TCR beta VDJ and CDR3 was genomic DNA. TCRdb called the reads again in MiXCR, with one record for every CDR3 protein. The sample contains 150,000 to 200,000 distinct CDR3 sequences, around 60% of which appear only once. Sample: sorted CD4+, CD8+, or CD8+CD57+ T cells (not recorded which) from PBMCs. These receptors were taken from a human donor in good health.

In this sample, this clonotype turned up many times. This chain uses TRBV9 with TRBJ2-3; 9 nucleotides match TRBD2. The V segment lost 2 bases and the J segment 7 bases; nucleotides outside the gene matches: 11. Per germline, CDR1 SGDLS and CDR2 YYNGEE. There are 16 residues in the CDR3. The CDR3 DNA reads TGTGCCAGCAGCGTGAGCGGGACTAGCATTGTTAATACGCAGTATTTT. The encoded protein is CASSVSGTSIVNTQYF.

J is TRBJ2-1 and V is TRBV9; a weak D match, TRBD1 (6 bases). V lost 3 bases and J 7 bases, leaving 8 bases between the germline ends. In germline, CDR1 is SGDLS, CDR2 YYNGEE. The CDR3 runs 12 residues. This chain's CDR3 is CASSGRGNEQFF. In DNA, the CDR3 is TGTGCCAGCAGCGGTAGGGGGAATGAGCAGTTCTTC.

This clonotype appeared many times. The rearrangement joins TRBV20-1 to TRBJ1-5, with a tentative D call TRBD1 (6 bases). With 7 bases removed from V and 5 bases from J, the gap between germline ends came to 15 bases. CDR1 and CDR2 from the germline V gene are DFQATT and SNEGSKA (reference sequence). This CDR3 is 13 amino acids long. DNA of the CDR3: TGCAGTGTTTGGGACAACTCGTATCAGCCCCAGCATTTT. This gives the protein CSVWDNSYQPQHF.

This clonotype has at least ten counts. The gene calls are TRBV7-9 and TRBJ2-3; 7 bases are shared with TRBD2. V lost 8 bases, J lost 1 base, and 9 bases stayed unmatched. This CDR3 region has 15 residues. Germline V gene sequence: CDR1 SEHNR, CDR2 FQNEAQ (reference sequence). The CDR3, as DNA: TGTGCCAGCGGACAACTAGCGTTGGGCACAGATACGCAGTATTTT. Protein: CASGQLALGTDTQYF.

The rearrangement links TRBV7-9 to TRBJ2-1; D is unresolved. Trimming removed 5 bases at V and 16 bases at J, with 18 bases between. Germline V CDR1 and CDR2: SEHNR, FQNEAQ (reference sequence). The CDR3 length is 12 residues. DNA for the CDR3: TGTGCCAGCAGCACCTGGGCCAATGGGCAATTCTTC. This codes for CASSTWANGQFF. Full variable domain (rest looked up from reference TRBV7-9 and TRBJ2-1): DTGVSQNPRHKITKRGQNVTFRCDPISEHNRLYWYRQTLGQGPEFLTYFQNEAQLEKSRLLSDRFSAERPKGSFSTLEIQRTEQGDSAMYLCASSTWANGQFFGPGTRLTVL.

A word on this clonotype: A read error may account for a junction end that differs from germline. This chain uses TRBV9 with TRBJ2-5, with D perhaps TRBD1 or TRBD2 (5 bases each). This CDR3 is 15 amino acids long. Per the germline V gene, CDR1 is SGDLS and CDR2 is YYNGEE. The DNA of the CDR3 is TGTGCCAGCAGCGTAGACGAGGGGACGGTAGAGACTCAGTACTTC. It yields the protein CASSVDEGTVETQYF.

This clonotype was seen just once. This chain joins TRBV27 and TRBJ1-4; D gene ambiguous. The germline V gene encodes CDR1 MNHEY and CDR2 SMNVEV (reference sequence). This CDR3 is 14 amino acids long. V lost 0 bases to trimming and J lost 8 bases, with 10 bases between them. This CDR3 is CASSLSRAGEKLFF. CDR3 bases: TGTGCCAGCAGTTTATCACGGGCCGGGGAAAAACTGTTTTTT.

This chain links TRBV20-1 with TRBJ2-5; D might be TRBD1 (6 bases). Germline CDR1 is DFQATT and CDR2 is SNEGSKA (reference sequence). The CDR3 loop spans 15 amino acids. Deletions cut 4 bases from V and 0 bases from J, with 15 bases between. CDR3 sequence (DNA): TGCAGTGCTACGACCCGGGACACGTACCAAGAGACCCAGTACTTC. The encoded protein is CSATTRDTYQETQYF.

As for this clonotype: The junction departs from the called germline gene at one end, perhaps through a read error. V usage is TRBV7-9 and J usage is TRBJ2-1, with D perhaps TRBD1 (5 bases). There are 15 residues in the CDR3. Germline CDR1 SEHNR, CDR2 FQNEAQ (reference sequence). The CDR3 protein is CASSTTASSYNEQFF. The CDR3 bases are TGCGCCAGCAGCACGACAGCAAGCTCCTACAATGAGCAGTTCTTC.

This sequence joins TRBV7-9 and TRBJ1-3; 7 nucleotides line up with TRBD1. Germline assignment: CDR1 SEHNR and CDR2 FQNEAQ (reference sequence). CDR3 size: 15 residues. V trimming: 5 bases; J trimming: 6 bases; junction bases outside the gene matches: 10. CDR3 amino acids: CASSHLEGAKNTIYF. The CDR3 DNA is TGTGCCAGCAGCCATCTGGAGGGGGCCAAAAACACCATATATTTT.

This clonotype was observed a single time. V gene TRBV10-3 combines with J gene TRBJ1-6, with D unclear. V lost 3 bases, J lost 7 bases, and 7 bases lay in between. This CDR3 spans 13 amino acids. CDR1 is ENHRY, CDR2 SYGVKD, per germline. This CDR3 reads CAISDPKNSPLHF. In nucleotides, the CDR3 is TGTGCCATCAGTGACCCGAAGAATTCACCCCTCCACTTT.

V is TRBV5-6 and J is TRBJ2-3, with D tentatively TRBD2 (6 bases). Trimming removed 2 bases at V and 14 bases at J, with 15 bases between. Germline values: CDR1 SGHDT, CDR2 YYEEEE. CDR3 length: 12 residues. The CDR3 sequence is CASSLKGTSLYF. The CDR3 bases are TGTGCCAGCAGCTTAAAAGGGACTTCTCTGTATTTT.

To note about this clonotype: This likely comes from a read error, as the CDR3 has no conserved phenylalanine or tryptophan at its end. The limits of the CDR3 on the DNA are not certain, so only TCRdb's listed CDR3 is given. V gene TRBV5-6 combines with J gene TRBJ2-3; the table's D call of TRBD2 was not tested on the DNA. CDR1 is SGHDT and CDR2 is YYEEEE in the germline V gene. The CDR3 adds up to 16 amino acids, both ends counted. This chain's CDR3 is CASSPGREGHRYAVRV.

This clonotype was observed a few times. Given a much more abundant clone one base away, this may be a read error. The chain carries TRBV19 and TRBJ1-1; D is uncertain. Per the germline V gene, CDR1 is LNHDA and CDR2 is SQIVND (reference sequence). The CDR3 runs 12 residues. V lost 1 base, J lost 10 bases, and 10 bases lay in between. CDR3 sequence: CASSIGTDGAFF. Here the CDR3 DNA reads TGTGCCAGTAGTATAGGGACGGATGGAGCTTTCTTT.

This clonotype came up a few times. V gene TRBV12-3 or TRBV12-4 combines with J gene TRBJ2-7; maybe TRBD2 (6 bases). The ends were cut back, 8 bases at V and 0 bases at J, with 17 bases in the middle. The CDR3 contains 15 residues. The CDR3 bases are TGTGCCAGCGGCCGCGGGGCAGGGCTCTCCTACGAGCAGTACTTC. This encodes CASGRGAGLSYEQYF.

The chain recombines TRBV29-1 with TRBJ1-1; D possibly corresponds to TRBD1 (6 bases). CDR1 is SQVTM and CDR2 is ANQGSEA in the germline V gene. The CDR3 sequence is 13 residues long. V was shortened by 4 bases and J by 1 base, with 10 bases between the two germline ends. CDR3 amino acids: CSVALGANTEAFF. CDR3 nucleotides: TGCAGCGTTGCTTTGGGGGCGAACACTGAAGCTTTCTTT.

This clonotype was seen ten or more times. This rearrangement joins TRBV9 to TRBJ2-1; possibly TRBD2 for D (6 bases). The CDR3 covers 17 residues. V gave up 3 bases and J gave up 4 bases, with 20 bases separating them. Germline CDR1 and CDR2: SGDLS and YYNGEE. DNA of the CDR3: TGTGCCAGCAGCGATCACATGGGCGGGAAGGGATACAATGAGCAGTTCTTC. It translates to CASSDHMGGKGYNEQFF.

Comments on this clonotype: Since a much larger clone is just one base distant, this may be a read error. This chain links TRBV11-2 with TRBJ1-2; 7 nucleotides match TRBD1. The CDR3 is made up of 15 amino acids. Germline V gives CDR1 SGHAT, CDR2 FQNNGV. V was pared by 5 bases and J by 10 bases, with 16 bases of the junction left unmatched. The CDR3 DNA is TGTGCCAGCAGCCGGCTTCAGGGGGGGGCGGATGTCTACACCTTC. It encodes CASSRLQGGADVYTF. The complete variable domain, with remaining parts taken from reference TRBV11-2 and TRBJ1-2, reads EAGVAQSPRYKIIEKRQSVAFWCNPISGHATLYWYQQILGQGPKLLIQFQNNGVVDDSQLPKDRFSAERLKGVDSTLKIQPAKLEDSAVYLCASSRLQGGADVYTFGSGTRLTVV.

The chain carries TRBV7-8 and TRBJ2-5; TRBD2 is a possible D gene (6 bases). CDR3 length equals 15 residues. The ends were cut back, 5 bases at V and 2 bases at J, with 15 bases in the middle. CDR1 SGHVS and CDR2 FQNEAQ come from the germline V gene. The CDR3, as DNA: TGTGCCAGCAGCAACCCTAGCGTACAGCAAGAGACCCAGTACTTC. Protein: CASSNPSVQQETQYF.

This clonotype was observed a single time. The chain employs TRBV24-1 and TRBJ2-7, with D possibly being TRBD1 or TRBD2 (5 bases each). This CDR3 region has 14 residues. Trimming took off 11 bases at V and 7 bases at J, with 23 bases between the two ends. CDR1 KGHDR and CDR2 SFDVKD come from the germline V gene. DNA for the CDR3: TGTGCCAGCAGCCCCCGGACTGGGACGGATGAGCAGTACTTC. Translation gives CASSPRTGTDEQYF.

On this clonotype: Since a much larger clone is just one base distant, this may be a read error. The CDR3 region is CASSLGNSGNTICF. DNA for the CDR3: TGTGCCAGCAGCCTTGGGAACTCTGGAAACACCATATGTTTT. The rearrangement uses TRBV7-9 and TRBJ1-3; the D is unclear. Germline V lookup: CDR1 SEHNR, CDR2 FQNEAQ (reference sequence). This CDR3 has 14 amino acids.

This clonotype occurred a few times. V and J are TRBV29-1 and TRBJ2-3; tentatively, D is TRBD2 (6 bases). The CDR3 has 13 amino acids. Per the germline V gene, CDR1 is SQVTM and CDR2 is ANQGSEA. V lost 4 bases, J lost 2 bases, and 10 bases lay in between. CDR3 protein: CSVGTTHTDTQYF. The CDR3 DNA reads as TGCAGCGTTGGGACTACCCACACAGATACGCAGTATTTT.

This chain joins TRBV13 and TRBJ2-3; the D gene could be TRBD1 or TRBD2 (6 bases each). Germline values: CDR1 PRHDT, CDR2 FYEKMQ (reference sequence). The CDR3 sequence is 16 residues long. V shed 4 bases and J shed 0 bases, with 14 bases lying between them. In DNA, the CDR3 is TGTGCCAGCAGCTCCACACGGGGGCAGAGCACAGATACGCAGTATTTT. Its translation: CASSSTRGQSTDTQYF. Complete variable domain (other parts from reference TRBV13 and TRBJ2-3): AAGVIQSPRHLIKEKRETATLKCYPIPRHDTVYWYQQGPGQDPQFLISFYEKMQSDKGSIPDRFSAQQFSDYHSELNMSSLELGDSALYFCASSSTRGQSTDTQYFGPGTRLTVL.